This passage covers 14 T cell receptor beta chains from one sample sequenced in a study of STAT3 mutations in large granular lymphocyte leukemia. Regarding the study as a whole: Every T-cell large granular lymphocyte leukemia patient had at least one immunodominant TCR beta clonotype.

For these receptors, no antigen is known. Assay: immunoSEQ multiplex PCR; the TCRdb copy retains only in-frame clones and omits some. Among 15,000 or so clones, 84% were seen once, and the ten largest hold roughly 8.6%. Sequenced input: peripheral blood mononuclear cells. The source is a man aged 50 or older with T-cell large granular lymphocyte leukemia. Some clones in this sample may be carry-over from other donors' samples.

The rearrangement joins TRBV21-1 to TRBJ1-5. TRBV21-1 is termed a pseudogene. The CDR3 is 15 residues long. CDR3 nucleotide sequence: TGTGCCAGCAGCAAAGACCCATTTCGCAATCAGCCCCAGCATTTT. Protein: CASSKDPFRNQPQHF.

This clone occurred a few times. The J gene is TRBJ2-7, the V gene TRBV6-1; possible D gene TRBD1, 7 bases. V dropped 2 bases and J dropped 4 bases, with 15 bases sitting between them. From germline, CDR1 is MNHNS and CDR2 SASEGT. The CDR3 has 15 amino acids. CDR3 nucleotides: TGTGCCAGCAGTGAACAGGGGGGCAGGGGGTACGAGCAGTACTTC. As protein: CASSEQGGRGYEQYF.

Note on this clone: Other DNA sequences in the same sample also yield this CDR3. The chain uses TRBV5-1 and TRBJ2-3; D might be TRBD1 or TRBD2, each matching 5 bases. The CDR3 loop spans 14 amino acids. V lost 4 bases and J lost 0, with 9 bases in between. Germline CDR1 SGHRS, CDR2 YFSETQ. The CDR3 coding sequence is TGCGCCAGCAGCAGGGACCACAGCACAGATACGCAGTATTTT. This sequence encodes CASSRDHSTDTQYF.

This clone was detected only once. The rearrangement joins TRBV29-1 to TRBJ1-1, with 7 bases identical to TRBD1. J gave up 1 base and V 7 bases, and 6 bases lay outside the gene matches. The CDR3 consists of 13 residues. Germline V CDR1 and CDR2: SQVTM, ANQGSEA. The CDR3 loop is CSADRTANTEAFF. CDR3 nucleotide sequence: TGCAGCGCGGACAGGACGGCGAACACTGAAGCTTTCTTT.

The chain uses TRBV15 and TRBJ1-5; D is perhaps TRBD1 (6 bases). Germline V gives CDR1 LNHNV, CDR2 YYDKDF (reference sequence). CDR3 size: 17 residues. The V gene lost 4 bases and the J gene lost 0 bases, with 16 bases spanning the gap. In DNA form, the CDR3 reads TGTGCCACCAGCATGCGGGGGCGGGATTATAGCAATCAGCCCCAGCATTTT. Its protein product is CATSMRGRDYSNQPQHF.

The rearrangement joins TRBV11-2 to TRBJ2-7; 9 bases line up with TRBD2. CDR3 length: 13 residues. V lost 6 bases, J lost 3 bases, and 3 bases stayed unmatched. Germline V lookup: CDR1 SGHAT, CDR2 FQNNGV. CDR3 nucleotide sequence: TGTGCCAGCAGTGGACTAGCGAGCTACGAGCAGTACTTC. Translating gives CASSGLASYEQYF.

This chain links TRBV7-9 with TRBJ2-2; 7 nucleotides match TRBD2. Germline V gene sequence: CDR1 SEHNR, CDR2 FQNEAQ (reference sequence). Germline trimming cut 4 bases from V and 0 bases from J; bases unmatched to any gene: 8. CDR3 length equals 17 residues. This chain's CDR3 is CASSSLGTTTNTGELFF. As DNA, the CDR3 is TGTGCCAGCAGCTCCCTTGGGACTACCACGAACACCGGGGAGCTGTTTTTT.

V usage is TRBV6-1 and J usage is TRBJ1-2; the D gene is possibly TRBD1 (5 bases). The CDR3 totals 14 residues. The V and J ends lost 7 bases and 4 bases respectively, with 16 bases between them. Looked up from germline, CDR1 is MNHNS and CDR2 is SASEGT. In DNA form, the CDR3 reads TGTGCCAGCAACAGGCAGGAGGGGAGCTATGGCTACACCTTC. Protein: CASNRQEGSYGYTF.

The chain couples TRBV6-4 to TRBJ2-4, with TRBD1 matching 7 bases. Per the germline V gene, CDR1 is MRHNA and CDR2 is SNTAGT. The CDR3 totals 18 residues. V lost 0 bases to trimming and J lost 3 bases; unmatched junction nucleotides: 11. Here the CDR3 reads CASSDSPSWAGGKNIQYF. In DNA, the CDR3 is TGTGCCAGCAGTGACTCCCCCTCATGGGCAGGGGGCAAAAACATTCAGTACTTC.

The chain is built from TRBV7-3 and TRBJ2-7; the D is unclear. Trimming shortened V by 2 bases and J by 4 bases, and 9 bases separated the two germline ends. Germline-derived CDR1 and CDR2 are SGHTA and FQGTGA. This CDR3 has 13 amino acids. Here the CDR3 DNA reads TGTGCCAGCAGCTTATCCTGGAATTACGAGCAGTACTTC. This codes for CASSLSWNYEQYF.

The chain combines TRBV18 with TRBJ2-1; D is possibly TRBD1 or TRBD2 (6 bases each). V gave up 4 bases and J gave up 8 bases, with 15 bases separating them. The CDR3 has 14 residues. Germline CDR1 KGHSH, CDR2 LQKENI. CDR3 protein: CASSHPGDNYEQFF. In DNA form, the CDR3 reads TGTGCCAGCTCACACCCGGGGGACAACTATGAGCAGTTCTTC.

The rearrangement joins TRBV18 to TRBJ1-2; D is undetermined. Germline CDR1 reads KGHSH; CDR2 reads LQKENI. This CDR3 has 13 residues. The V end lost 3 bases, the J end lost 8 bases, and 13 bases lay between the germline ends. The CDR3 bases are TGTGCCAGCTCACCTCCTGAACTGACGGGCTACACCTTC. This gives the protein CASSPPELTGYTF.

The chain employs TRBV29-1 and TRBJ1-4, with 7 bases identical to TRBD1. The ends lost 6 bases at V and 3 bases at J; junction bases unmatched: 7. CDR1 and CDR2 from the germline V gene are SQVTM and ANQGSEA. The CDR3 is made up of 14 amino acids. The CDR3 here is CSVAGGQSNEKLFF. CDR3 coding DNA: TGCAGCGTCGCTGGGGGACAGTCTAATGAAAAACTGTTTTTT.

The chain recombines TRBV7-8 with TRBJ2-7, with 8 positions matching TRBD1. From germline, CDR1 is SGHVS and CDR2 FQNEAQ. V dropped 6 bases and J dropped 9; count of bases not matched to a gene: 7. The CDR3 extends over 12 amino acids. The chain's CDR3 is CASSPGTGSQYF. The CDR3 bases are TGTGCCAGCAGTCCCGGGACAGGTTCGCAGTACTTC.